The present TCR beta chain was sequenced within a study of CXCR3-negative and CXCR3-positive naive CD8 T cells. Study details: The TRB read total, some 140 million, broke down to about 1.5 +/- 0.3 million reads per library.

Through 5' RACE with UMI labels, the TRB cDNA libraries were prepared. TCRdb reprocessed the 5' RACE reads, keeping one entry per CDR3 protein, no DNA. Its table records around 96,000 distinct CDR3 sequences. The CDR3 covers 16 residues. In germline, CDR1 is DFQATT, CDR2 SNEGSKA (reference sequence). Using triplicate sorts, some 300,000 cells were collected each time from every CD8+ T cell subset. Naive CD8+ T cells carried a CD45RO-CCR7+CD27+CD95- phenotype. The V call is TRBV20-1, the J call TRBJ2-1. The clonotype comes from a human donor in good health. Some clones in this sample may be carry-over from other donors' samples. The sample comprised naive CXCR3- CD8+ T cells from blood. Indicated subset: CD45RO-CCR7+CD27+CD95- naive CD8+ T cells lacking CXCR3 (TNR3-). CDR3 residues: CSARDLAGGSYNEQFF.